The 16 T cell receptor beta chains below were found in one sample sequenced in a study of blood T cell repertoires in COVID-19. Produced via immunoSEQ multiplex PCR; TCRdb's table is partial and in-frame only. The sample holds approximately 280,000 clones; roughly 85% are singletons and the top ten take 5.1%. What was sequenced was peripheral blood. The origin of the receptors is a man aged 45 to 65 with active or convalescent COVID-19.

This chain connects TRBV24-1 to TRBJ2-7; 8 bases match TRBD1. The CDR3 has 13 residues. J gave up 3 bases and V 7 bases, and 4 bases lay outside the gene matches. Germline V CDR1 and CDR2: KGHDR, SFDVKD. The CDR3 reads CATSQTGVYEQYF. CDR3 coding DNA: TGTGCCACCAGCCAGACAGGGGTCTACGAGCAGTACTTC.

The V call is TRBV6-1, the J call TRBJ1-5; 12 nucleotides agree with TRBD1. The CDR3 extends over 17 amino acids. Trimming took 4 bases from V and 5 from J; bases not matched to a gene: 9. The germline V gene has CDR1 MNHNS and CDR2 SASEGT. The CDR3 here is CASSAGTGGRVYQPQHF. CDR3 bases: TGTGCCAGCAGTGCCGGGACAGGGGGCCGCGTCTATCAGCCCCAGCATTTT.

This sequence joins TRBV7-6 and TRBJ2-2; D is perhaps TRBD2 (7 bases). Trimming took 8 bases from V and 4 from J, leaving 14 bases between them. CDR1 SGHVS and CDR2 FNYEAQ come from the germline V gene. The CDR3 is 14 amino acids. CDR3 DNA sequence: TGTGCCAGCGAGGGGGGCGGGAGCACCGGGGAGCTGTTTTTT. This sequence encodes CASEGGGSTGELFF.

The chain uses TRBV28 and TRBJ2-7, with 8 bases identical to TRBD2. Trimming took 3 bases from V and 5 from J; bases not matched to a gene: 6. Per the germline V gene, CDR1 is MDHEN and CDR2 is SYDVKM. There are 14 residues in the CDR3. CDR3 sequence reads: CASSFGAGVNEQYF. The CDR3 region has the DNA TGTGCCAGCAGTTTTGGAGCGGGAGTCAACGAGCAGTACTTC. Filled out from reference TRBV28 and TRBJ2-7, the complete variable domain reads DVKVTQSSRYLVKRTGEKVFLECVQDMDHENMFWYRQDPGLGLRLIYFSYDVKMKEKGDIPEGYSVSREKKERFSLILESASTNQTSMYLCASSFGAGVNEQYFGPGTRLTVT.

In its sample, this clone was seen a few times. The V gene is TRBV27, the J gene TRBJ1-2; TRBD1 might be the D (6 bases). Looked up from germline, CDR1 is MNHEY and CDR2 is SMNVEV (reference sequence). The CDR3 covers 15 residues. The ends were cut back, 6 bases at V and 1 base at J, with 15 bases in the middle. Here the CDR3 reads CASSPGGQINYGYTF. The CDR3 nucleotides are TGTGCCAGCAGCCCTGGAGGACAGATTAACTATGGCTACACCTTC.

This clone is a singleton in its sample. CDR3 DNA: TGTGCCAGCAGCTTAACGCCTAGCGTAAGAACAGATACGCAGTATTTT. This gives the protein CASSLTPSVRTDTQYF. The rearrangement joins TRBV7-3 to TRBJ2-3, with D perhaps matching TRBD2 (6 bases). Trimming took 0 bases from V and 3 from J, leaving 13 bases between them. CDR1 and CDR2 from the germline V gene are SGHTA and FQGTGA. There are 16 residues in the CDR3.

The rearrangement uses TRBV30 and TRBJ2-1; no clear D. Per the germline V gene, CDR1 is GTSNPN and CDR2 is SVGIG (reference sequence). The CDR3 length is 12 residues. V was pared by 0 bases and J by 8 bases, with 8 bases between. The CDR3, as DNA: TGTGCCTGGAGTGTTGGTGGCCATGAGCAGTTCTTC. Translated, it gives CAWSVGGHEQFF.

The rearrangement uses TRBV28 and TRBJ2-2; possible D gene TRBD2, 6 bases. Trimming cost V 8 bases and J 3 bases, with 16 bases left between them. This CDR3 region has 15 residues. The germline gives CDR1 MDHEN, CDR2 SYDVKM. The CDR3 protein is CASVRGGEDTGELFF. CDR3 nucleotides: TGTGCCAGCGTCCGAGGAGGGGAGGACACCGGGGAGCTGTTTTTT.

A single count supports this clone. V gene TRBV2 combines with J gene TRBJ2-7, with D possibly TRBD1 on 6 matching bases. Trimming shortened V by 5 bases and J by 0 bases, and 17 bases separated the two germline ends. Per germline, CDR1 SNHLY and CDR2 FYNNEI. The CDR3 spans 16 residues. The CDR3 loop is CASSPLLTGYSYEQYF. The CDR3 DNA reads TGTGCCAGCAGTCCTCTGCTGACAGGCTACTCCTACGAGCAGTACTTC.

The count of this clone is one. This chain joins TRBV7-8 and TRBJ1-3; possibly TRBD1 for D (6 bases). V was trimmed by 2 bases and J by 6 bases, leaving 14 bases between them. The CDR3 sequence is 15 residues long. Germline lookup yields CDR1 SGHVS and CDR2 FQNEAQ. Here the CDR3 reads CASSLFRGSENTIYF. CDR3 sequence (DNA): TGTGCCAGCAGCTTATTCAGGGGTTCGGAAAACACCATATATTTT.

The rearrangement joins TRBV3-1 (or the pseudogene TRBV3-2) to TRBJ1-5; D ambiguous. CDR3 length: 14 amino acids. Trimming pared 2 bases from V and 6 bases from J, leaving 11 bases between. CDR1 is LGHDT, CDR2 YNNKEL, per germline (reference sequence). CDR3 sequence: CASSQNWGGQPQHF. In DNA, the CDR3 is TGTGCCAGCAGCCAAAATTGGGGAGGTCAGCCCCAGCATTTT.

J is TRBJ2-5 and V is TRBV19, with 7 bases that match TRBD2. The CDR3 covers 13 residues. The germline V gene encodes CDR1 LNHDA and CDR2 SQIVND (reference sequence). V trimming: 4 bases; J trimming: 2 bases; junction bases outside the gene matches: 1. As DNA, the CDR3 is TGTGCCAGTAGTAGGACTAGTCAAGAGACCCAGTACTTC. Translation: CASSRTSQETQYF.

The chain links TRBV28 to TRBJ2-7, with 9 bases aligning to TRBD2. The CDR3 contains 15 residues. The ends lost 3 bases at V and 3 bases at J; junction bases unmatched: 6. Looked up from germline, CDR1 is MDHEN and CDR2 is SYDVKM. CDR3 protein: CASSLRPSGIYEQYF. The DNA of the CDR3 is TGTGCCAGCAGTTTGAGGCCTAGCGGGATCTACGAGCAGTACTTC.

The V gene is TRBV2, the J gene TRBJ2-7; possible D gene TRBD2, 5 bases. Trimming removed 6 bases at V and 7 bases at J, with 19 bases between. This CDR3 spans 14 amino acids. From germline, CDR1 is SNHLY and CDR2 FYNNEI. CDR3: CASRRDRPGGEQYF. CDR3 nucleotides: TGTGCCAGCAGGCGCGACCGCCCAGGAGGAGAGCAGTACTTC.

This sequence joins TRBV28 and TRBJ2-6; no reliable D call. Germline V lookup: CDR1 MDHEN, CDR2 SYDVKM. Trimming left V 6 bases short and J 0 bases short, with 9 bases between. CDR3 size: 15 residues. In nucleotides, the CDR3 is TGTGCCAGCAGCTCAGGTGCCTCTGGGGCCAACGTCCTGACTTTC. Translation gives CASSSGASGANVLTF.

V is TRBV5-1 and J is TRBJ1-1, with D possibly matching TRBD1 (5 bases). V was clipped by 1 base and J by 1 base, with 14 bases between them. This CDR3 is 16 amino acids long. Germline V gives CDR1 SGHRS, CDR2 YFSETQ. The CDR3 DNA reads TGCGCCAGCAGCTTGAGACAGAGAGCCGCGAACACTGAAGCTTTCTTT. Its translation: CASSLRQRAANTEAFF.